The T cell receptor (beta chain) under discussion was sequenced for a study of cytomegalovirus exposure and HLA in healthy donors. Study-level points and caveats: Later analysis revealed greater clonal expansion in HLA-associated TCR beta chains than in equally common others. The dataset shows that most TCR sequences were rare, while some public TCRs occurred in many donors. Associated with cytomegalovirus, according to the listing, were fewer than 200 TCR beta chains.

The length of the CDR3 is 14 residues. The germline gives CDR1 MNHEY, CDR2 SVGAGI. Between the trimmed V and J ends, which lost 0 bases and 2 bases, there was a span of 7 bases. This PCR relied on a set of 60 Vbeta primers and 13 Jbeta primers. The repertoire was sequenced with immunoSEQ multiplex PCR; TCRdb's copy has only in-frame clones and lacks some. The sample lists 120,000 to 150,000 clones; roughly three fifths were seen once. With regard to this clone: Antigen specificity is unknown. Within the sample, other DNA sequences also encode this same CDR3.

V usage is TRBV6-5 and J usage is TRBJ1-2; unclear D gene. Sequenced sample: PBMCs. The clonotype comes from a woman aged 55 to 70 in good health and CMV-seronegative. CDR3 nucleotide sequence: TGTGCCAGCAGTTACTCTGGTGGCAACTATGGCTACACCTTC. Encoded protein: CASSYSGGNYGYTF.